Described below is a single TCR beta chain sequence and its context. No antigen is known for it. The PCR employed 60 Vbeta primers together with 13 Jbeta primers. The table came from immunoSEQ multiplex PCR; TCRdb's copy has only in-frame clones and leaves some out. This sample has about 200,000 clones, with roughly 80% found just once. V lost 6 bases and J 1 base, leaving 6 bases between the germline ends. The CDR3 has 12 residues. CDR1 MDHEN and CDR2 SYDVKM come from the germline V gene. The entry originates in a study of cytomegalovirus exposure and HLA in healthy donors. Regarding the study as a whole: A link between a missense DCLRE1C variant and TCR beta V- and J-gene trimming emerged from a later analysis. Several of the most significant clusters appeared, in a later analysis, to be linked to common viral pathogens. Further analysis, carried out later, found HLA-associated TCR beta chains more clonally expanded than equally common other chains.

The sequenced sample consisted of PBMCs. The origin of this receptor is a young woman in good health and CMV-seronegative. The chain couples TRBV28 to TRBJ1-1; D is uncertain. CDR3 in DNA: TGTGCCAGCAGCCTCGGGAACACTGAAGCTTTCTTT. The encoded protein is CASSLGNTEAFF.